The rows below give T cell receptor beta chains drawn from one sample of a study of T-cell reconstitution after alpha-beta-depleted transplantation in children. TCRdb processed the PCR reads anew with MiXCR; each CDR3 protein has one entry. Of about 610,000 distinct CDR3 sequences in the sample, more than 9% are singletons; the top ten hold less than 5%. The material sequenced was PBMCs from the stem cell graft donor, taken from the stem cell graft. These receptors all stem from a human donor who donated a stem cell graft to a child with acute myeloid leukemia. CDR3s include the opening cysteine and the closing phenylalanine or tryptophan. Each record gives: J gene, D gene, V gene, clone size, CDR3 protein, CDR3 DNA. A D gene is named only where the DNA matches it firmly. Size is omitted from some rows. Given values are once, few, many or a class for expanded clones.

TRBJ2-5	TRBD2	TRBV20-1	NA	CSAIRLAGETQYF	TGCAGTGCTATAAGGCTAGCGGGAGAGACCCAGTACTTC
TRBJ2-1	TRBD2	TRBV14	once	CASSQDWGSGRARYNEQFF	TGTGCCAGCAGCCAAGATTGGGGTAGCGGGAGGGCCAGGTACAATGAGCAGTTCTTC
TRBJ2-3	NA	TRBV4-3	few	CASSQEGHPSTDTQYF	TGCGCCAGCAGCCAAGAAGGCCACCCTAGCACAGATACGCAGTATTTT
TRBJ2-5	TRBD1	TRBV5-1	few	CASSWTTGSETQYF	TGCGCCAGCAGCTGGACGACAGGGTCCGAGACCCAGTACTTC
TRBJ2-3	TRBD2	TRBV27	few	CASSPPRLAATDTQYF	TGTGCCAGCAGTCCCCCCAGACTAGCGGCCACAGATACGCAGTATTTT
TRBJ2-2	NA	TRBV29-1	NA	CSVPGAGPYTGELFF	TGCAGCGTTCCTGGGGCGGGACCGTACACCGGGGAGCTGTTTTTT
TRBJ2-3	NA	TRBV4-3	NA	CASSQDGQTHTDTQYF	TGCGCCAGCAGCCAAGATGGGCAGACGCACACAGATACGCAGTATTTT
TRBJ2-4	NA	TRBV7-2	NA	CASSFGVAKNIQYF	TGTGCCAGCAGCTTTGGGGTAGCCAAAAACATTCAGTACTTC
TRBJ2-1	TRBD2	TRBV7-2	NA	CASSLLTRGETSGSSEQFF	TGTGCCAGCAGCTTATTGACTAGGGGGGAGACTAGCGGGAGTAGTGAGCAGTTCTTC
TRBJ2-7	TRBD1	TRBV5-1	few	CASSPAPGQFYEQYF	TGCGCCAGCAGCCCGGCCCCGGGACAGTTCTACGAGCAGTACTTC
TRBJ2-7	NA	TRBV6-1	many	CASGRGRAYEQYF	TGTGCCAGCGGCCGGGGGCGTGCCTACGAGCAGTACTTC
TRBJ2-1	NA	TRBV4-2	NA	CASSPTQREDPRDNEQFF	TGTGCCAGCAGCCCTACCCAAAGAGAAGACCCCCGAGACAATGAGCAGTTCTTC
TRBJ1-1	NA	TRBV29-1	NA	CSVEQLMNTEAFF	TGCAGCGTTGAACAACTCATGAACACTGAAGCTTTCTTT
TRBJ1-1	NA	TRBV6-2/TRBV6-3	NA	CASSRTTLNTEAFF	TGTGCCAGCAGCCGAACAACCTTGAACACTGAAGCTTTCTTT
TRBJ1-5	NA	TRBV29-1	NA	CSVAAGDEQPQHF	TGCAGCGTTGCGGCAGGGGATGAACAGCCCCAGCATTTT
TRBJ1-2	TRBD1	TRBV20-1	NA	CSASIPDRGSTYTF	TGCAGTGCTAGTATTCCGGACAGGGGATCGACGTACACCTTC